Listed here are 31 T cell receptor beta chains from one sample, sequenced in a study of T cell changes during pregnancy in multiple sclerosis. Profiled with immunoSEQ multiplex PCR; TCRdb holds only in-frame clones, not every one. Of 50,000 or so clones detected, about 92% appear once; the ten largest clones hold 0.45% to 0.6%. Sequenced material: CD4+ T cells from peripheral blood mononuclear cells, taken after pregnancy. The receptors here all came from a female donor with multiple sclerosis, enrolled in a pregnancy study.

The rearrangement joins TRBV19 to TRBJ1-5, with D unresolved. The V end lost 5 bases, the J end lost 1 base, and 12 bases lay between the germline ends. The CDR3 extends over 15 amino acids. Germline CDR1 and CDR2: LNHDA and SQIVND (reference sequence). The CDR3 bases are TGTGCCAGTAGTGTAGGGCCCTCCAGCAATCAGCCCCAGCATTTT. This sequence encodes CASSVGPSSNQPQHF.

The chain links TRBV4-1 to TRBJ2-1; 10 nucleotides align to TRBD2. Trimming took 2 bases from V and 5 from J; bases not matched to a gene: 3. CDR1 is MGHRA, CDR2 YSYEKL, per germline. This CDR3 region has 15 residues. CDR3 sequence reads: CASSQNLAGDNEQFF. CDR3 coding DNA: TGCGCCAGCAGCCAAAACCTAGCGGGAGACAATGAGCAGTTCTTC.

This clone appeared once. The chain couples TRBV15 to TRBJ1-4, with D maybe TRBD1 (6 bases). The CDR3 is made up of 15 amino acids. The V end lost 1 base, the J end lost 8 bases, and 14 bases lay between the germline ends. The germline CDR1 and CDR2 sequences are LNHNV and YYDKDF (reference sequence). DNA of the CDR3: TGTGCCACCAGCAGAGTTCCCGGACAGTTAGAAAAACTGTTTTTT. It is translated as CATSRVPGQLEKLFF.

The gene calls are TRBV5-1 and TRBJ2-5; tentative D call: TRBD2 (6 bases). The CDR3 covers 15 residues. Per the germline V gene, CDR1 is SGHRS and CDR2 is YFSETQ. The V and J ends lost 1 base and 5 bases respectively, with 15 bases between them. The CDR3 sequence: CASSLRTSGGETQYF. The CDR3 DNA reads TGCGCCAGCAGCTTGAGAACCAGTGGGGGGGAGACCCAGTACTTC.

CDR3 coding DNA: TGTGCCAGCAGCGGACAGGTTAGCACAGATACGCAGTATTTT. It codes for CASSGQVSTDTQYF. The genes are TRBV11-2 and TRBJ2-3, with 7 bases identical to TRBD1. Germline V CDR1 and CDR2: SGHAT, FQNNGV. The CDR3 covers 14 residues. V lost 5 bases, J lost 0 bases, and 2 bases stayed unmatched.

The chain uses TRBV11-2 and TRBJ2-1; 8 nucleotides agree with TRBD2. This CDR3 spans 15 amino acids. The trim removed 4 bases at V and 8 bases at J, leaving 10 bases unmatched. CDR1 and CDR2 (germline): SGHAT, FQNNGV. The DNA of the CDR3 is TGTGCCAGCAGCTCCTTAGCGGGGCCCTTGGATGAGCAGTTCTTC. Amino acids: CASSSLAGPLDEQFF.

J is TRBJ2-2 and V is TRBV6-5; TRBD2 aligns across 9 bases. The germline gives CDR1 MNHEY, CDR2 SVGAGI. The CDR3 covers 16 residues. Unmatched junction bases numbered 5, after V lost 0 bases and J lost 6 bases. CDR3: CASSYSLAGLAGELFF. CDR3 DNA: TGTGCCAGCAGTTACTCTCTAGCGGGACTAGCCGGGGAGCTGTTTTTT.

CDR3 region: CASMQVRGQLAQETQYF. The DNA for the CDR3 is TGTGCCAGCATGCAGGTTCGGGGACAGTTAGCACAAGAGACCCAGTACTTC. This chain links TRBV2 with TRBJ2-5; 7 bases fit TRBD1. The CDR3 contains 17 residues. V shed 7 bases and J 2 bases; nucleotides not matched to a gene: 16. Germline CDR1 reads SNHLY; CDR2 reads FYNNEI.

The V and J genes are TRBV28 and TRBJ2-7, with 14 bases fitting TRBD2. CDR1 MDHEN and CDR2 SYDVKM come from the germline V gene. CDR3 length equals 14 residues. The ends lost 7 bases at V and 13 bases at J; junction bases unmatched: 12. The CDR3 DNA follows: TGTGCCAGCACAACCCCCGGGACTAGCGGGAGAGAATACTTC. It translates to CASTTPGTSGREYF.

CDR3 region: CASSSLGQGAGETQYF. The CDR3 bases are TGTGCCAGCAGCTCCTTGGGACAGGGGGCAGGGGAGACCCAGTACTTC. The chain carries TRBV7-2 and TRBJ2-5; 12 positions match TRBD1. This CDR3 spans 16 amino acids. Looked up from germline, CDR1 is SGHTA and CDR2 is FQGNSA. V was clipped by 4 bases and J by 5 bases; unmatched bases: 8.

The gene calls are TRBV4-2 and TRBJ2-7, with 10 bases matching TRBD2. Per germline, CDR1 LGHNA and CDR2 YNFKEQ. V gave up 0 bases and J gave up 3 bases; unmatched junction bases: 14. This CDR3 region has 19 residues. Here the CDR3 reads CASSQEGASGSGGFYEQYF. The CDR3 DNA sequence: TGTGCCAGCAGCCAAGAAGGAGCTAGCGGGAGCGGGGGATTCTACGAGCAGTACTTC.

V usage is TRBV19 and J usage is TRBJ2-3, with 7 bases matching TRBD1. The CDR3 length is 15 residues. Germline V gene data show CDR1 as LNHDA and CDR2 as SQIVND (reference sequence). Trimming took 5 bases from V and 5 from J; bases not matched to a gene: 10. The CDR3 here is CASSQGEGTGDTQYF. In DNA, the CDR3 is TGTGCCAGTAGTCAGGGGGAAGGCACGGGAGATACGCAGTATTTT.

This clone appeared once. The chain links TRBV7-3 to TRBJ2-1, with 9 positions matching TRBD2. With V trimmed by 5 bases and J by 0 bases, 5 bases remained unmatched. Germline-derived CDR1 and CDR2 are SGHTA and FQGTGA. This CDR3 is 16 amino acids long. CDR3: CASSTLAGSSYNEQFF. The CDR3 nucleotides are TGTGCCAGCAGCACCCTAGCGGGGAGCTCCTACAATGAGCAGTTCTTC. Filled out from reference TRBV7-3 and TRBJ2-1, the complete variable domain reads GAGVSQTPSNKVTEKGKYVELRCDPISGHTALYWYRQSLGQGPEFLIYFQGTGAADDSGLPNDRFFAVRPEGSVSTLKIQRTERGDSAVYLCASSTLAGSSYNEQFFGPGTRLTVL.

The chain joins TRBV9 to TRBJ1-1, with 8 positions matching TRBD1. The CDR3 has 14 amino acids. The germline V gene has CDR1 SGDLS and CDR2 YYNGEE. The junction had 2 bases not matched to a gene; V was cut back by 0 bases and J by 4 bases. CDR3 amino acids: CASSVGQGTTEAFF. The CDR3 DNA sequence: TGTGCCAGCAGCGTAGGACAGGGGACCACTGAAGCTTTCTTT. Based on the CDR3 plus reference TRBV9 and TRBJ1-1, the full variable domain is DSGVTQTPKHLITATGQRVTLRCSPRSGDLSVYWYQQSLDQGLQFLIQYYNGEERAKGNILERFSAQQFPDLHSELNLSSLELGDSALYFCASSVGQGTTEAFFGQGTRLTVV.

DNA for the CDR3: TGTGCCAGCAGCACTAGCCCGAACTGGTCCTACAATGAGCAGTTCTTC. This gives the protein CASSTSPNWSYNEQFF. The chain carries TRBV9 and TRBJ2-1, with D perhaps TRBD2 (6 bases). Trimming left V 4 bases short and J 1 base short, with 15 bases between. The CDR3 sequence is 16 residues long. From germline, CDR1 is SGDLS and CDR2 YYNGEE. The full variable domain, in which reference TRBV9 and TRBJ2-1 provide the parts outside the CDR3, is DSGVTQTPKHLITATGQRVTLRCSPRSGDLSVYWYQQSLDQGLQFLIQYYNGEERAKGNILERFSAQQFPDLHSELNLSSLELGDSALYFCASSTSPNWSYNEQFFGPGTRLTVL.

The rearrangement uses TRBV9 and TRBJ1-2; D is unclear. Germline CDR1 is SGDLS and CDR2 is YYNGEE. With 9 bases removed from V and 8 bases from J, the gap between germline ends came to 14 bases. The CDR3 contains 11 residues. This CDR3 reads CANGKAGGYTF. The CDR3 DNA follows: TGTGCCAACGGAAAAGCGGGCGGCTACACCTTC.

The chain has TRBV5-7 and TRBJ1-1, with D possibly matching TRBD1 (5 bases). TRBV5-7 is known as an ORF, though its function is uncertain. V was clipped by 10 bases and J by 1 base, with 17 bases between them. This CDR3 has 14 residues. The CDR3 nucleotides read TGTGCCTGCCGCTGGGGCAGGGCGAACACTGAAGCTTTCTTT. It yields the protein CACRWGRANTEAFF.

The chain combines TRBV9 with TRBJ2-1, with 11 nucleotides matching TRBD2. The CDR3 runs 15 residues. Germline CDR1 and CDR2: SGDLS and YYNGEE. Losses at the gene ends were 3 bases for V and 2 bases for J; bases not matched to a gene: 1. CDR3 amino acids: CASSATSGAYNEQFF. Here the CDR3 DNA reads TGTGCCAGCAGCGCGACTAGCGGGGCCTACAATGAGCAGTTCTTC.

This sequence joins TRBV6-6 and TRBJ2-3; 8 bases align to TRBD1. The CDR3 loop spans 14 amino acids. Trimming removed 7 bases from V and 4 bases from J; junction bases left unmatched: 7. In germline, CDR1 is MNHNY, CDR2 SVGAGI (reference sequence). CDR3 protein: CASKDRAGPDTQYF. The DNA of the CDR3 is TGTGCCAGCAAGGACAGGGCTGGGCCAGATACGCAGTATTTT.

A single count supports this clone. J is TRBJ2-2 and V is TRBV13; 10 bases fit TRBD2. CDR1 and CDR2 from the germline V gene are PRHDT and FYEKMQ (reference sequence). Trimming took 3 bases from V and 6 from J; bases not matched to a gene: 4. This CDR3 is 15 amino acids long. The CDR3 DNA reads TGTGCCAGCAGCTTGGGGCTAGCGGGAGCCGGGGAGCTGTTTTTT. This translates into CASSLGLAGAGELFF.

This rearrangement joins TRBV6-5 to TRBJ2-2; the D is unclear. The CDR3 extends over 14 amino acids. Germline V gives CDR1 MNHEY, CDR2 SVGAGI. The ends were cut back, 6 bases at V and 5 bases at J, with 13 bases in the middle. In nucleotides, the CDR3 is TGTGCCAGCAGGTCCAGGTCGTGGACCGGGGAGCTGTTTTTT. Its protein product is CASRSRSWTGELFF.

The chain has TRBV30 and TRBJ1-1; possible D gene TRBD1, 6 bases. Trimming removed 3 bases at V and 7 bases at J, with 15 bases between. CDR3 length: 13 amino acids. In germline, CDR1 is GTSNPN, CDR2 SVGIG (reference sequence). DNA for the CDR3: TGTGCCTGGAGCTTCGGACAGTCAGTTGAAGCTTTCTTT. It is translated as CAWSFGQSVEAFF.

The rearrangement uses TRBV19 and TRBJ2-7, with 12 bases lining up with TRBD2. V lost 6 bases to trimming and J lost 2 bases; unmatched junction nucleotides: 11. The germline CDR1 and CDR2 sequences are LNHDA and SQIVND (reference sequence). The CDR3 consists of 17 residues. The DNA of the CDR3 is TGTGCCAGTAGCCTTATTGGCGGACTAGCGGGAACCTACGAGCAGTACTTC. It translates to CASSLIGGLAGTYEQYF.

The chain combines TRBV28 with TRBJ1-2; D remains ambiguous. This CDR3 contains 13 residues. V was pared by 7 bases and J by 8 bases, with 17 bases between. Germline values: CDR1 MDHEN, CDR2 SYDVKM. CDR3 protein: CASTLPTPGGYTF. CDR3 DNA sequence: TGTGCCAGCACCCTTCCGACCCCCGGGGGCTACACCTTC.

This sequence joins TRBV18 and TRBJ2-1; 13 positions agree with TRBD2. CDR1 KGHSH and CDR2 LQKENI come from the germline V gene. V was pared by 6 bases and J by 7 bases, with 9 bases of the junction left unmatched. The length of the CDR3 is 16 residues. The CDR3 coding sequence is TGTGCCAGCTCCTCTGGGACTAGCGGGATGCGAAATGAGCAGTTCTTC. Protein sequence: CASSSGTSGMRNEQFF.

The genes are TRBV2 and TRBJ1-1, with a tentative D call TRBD1 (5 bases). The germline CDR1 and CDR2 sequences are SNHLY and FYNNEI. CDR3 length equals 15 residues. Trimming took 3 bases from V and 4 from J, leaving 15 bases between them. CDR3 bases: TGTGCCAGCAGTGATGTAACAGGTTTCGGCACTGAAGCTTTCTTT. Protein product: CASSDVTGFGTEAFF.

The gene calls are TRBV29-1 and TRBJ2-1, with 8 bases fitting TRBD2. The CDR3 totals 16 residues. Trimming took 4 bases from V and 2 from J; bases not matched to a gene: 10. Germline loops: CDR1 SQVTM, CDR2 ANQGSEA. The CDR3 is CSVVVRAREAYNEQFF. DNA of the CDR3: TGCAGCGTTGTCGTTAGGGCGCGGGAGGCCTACAATGAGCAGTTCTTC.

The J gene is TRBJ2-1, the V gene TRBV6-1; the D gene is possibly TRBD1 (6 bases). V lost 2 bases and J lost 6, with 17 bases in between. CDR1 and CDR2 from the germline V gene are MNHNS and SASEGT. The CDR3 has 16 residues. CDR3 residues: CASSETGQRHFNEQFF. In DNA form, the CDR3 reads TGTGCCAGCAGTGAAACCGGACAGAGACACTTCAATGAGCAGTTCTTC.

This clone appeared a single time. This sequence joins TRBV28 and TRBJ1-2; possible D gene TRBD1, 6 bases. Germline CDR1 MDHEN, CDR2 SYDVKM. The V end was cut by 5 bases, the J end by 6 bases, with 16 bases between. The CDR3 is 14 residues long. The CDR3 DNA follows: TGTGCCAGCAGTCCCCGCGGGGGGCAGGATGGCTACACCTTC. Encoded protein: CASSPRGGQDGYTF.

The gene calls are TRBV6-5 and TRBJ2-7; D may be TRBD2 (5 bases). This CDR3 contains 11 residues. The ends were cut back, 2 bases at V and 6 bases at J, with 5 bases in the middle. The germline V gene has CDR1 MNHEY and CDR2 SVGAGI. The CDR3 nucleotides are TGTGCCAGCAGTTACCGGGGCGAGCAGTACTTC. Amino acids: CASSYRGEQYF.

The genes are TRBV27 and TRBJ1-1; D is possibly TRBD1 (6 bases). Trimming cost V 6 bases and J 0 bases, with 17 bases left between them. Per the germline V gene, CDR1 is MNHEY and CDR2 is SMNVEV (reference sequence). The CDR3 spans 16 residues. Here the CDR3 DNA reads TGTGCCAGCAGCAGAACGGACAGCTACATGAACACTGAAGCTTTCTTT. Encoded protein: CASSRTDSYMNTEAFF.